This T cell receptor (beta chain) was obtained from a study of blood T cell repertoires in COVID-19. About the research overall: The samples span acute and convalescent COVID-19 from the United States, Italy and Spain. Sources were T cells, B-cell-depleted T cells, or PBMCs; the material itself was cDNA or gDNA.

The germline V gene encodes CDR1 MNHEY and CDR2 SMNVEV (reference sequence). Germline trimming cut 5 bases from V and 1 base from J; bases unmatched to any gene: 2. This CDR3 has 14 residues. Study processing details: Scientists estimated how many nucleated cells there were by amplifying reference gene primers. Libraries were prepared by immunoSEQ multiplex PCR; TCRdb keeps only in-frame clonotypes and omits some of them. V and J calls and clone size follow that table, whereas D and trimming were derived from the DNA. The data hold some 70,000 clones, with approximately 89% observed a single time. This clonotype was obtained from a man aged 45 to 65 with active COVID-19. The chain is built from TRBV27 and TRBJ2-1; 7 bases are a match to TRBD1. The source material was peripheral blood. CDR3 amino acids: CASSTGESYNEQFF. The CDR3 DNA reads TGTGCCAGCAGTACAGGGGAATCCTACAATGAGCAGTTCTTC.